This T cell receptor (beta chain) was identified in a study of blood T cell repertoires in COVID-19. Study context: Both acute and convalescent COVID-19 samples were obtained from the United States, Italy and Spain. T cells, B-cell-depleted T cells, or PBMCs supplied cDNA or gDNA.

CDR1 and CDR2 (germline): MDHEN, SYDVKM. The CDR3 has 12 residues. V lost 5 bases and J lost 7; bases outside the gene matches: 4. Followed over time, Seattle patients had been enrolled while infection was active. As handled by the study authors: Researchers report that nucleated cell counts were estimated from reference gene primer amplification. The repertoire was sequenced with immunoSEQ multiplex PCR; TCRdb's copy has only in-frame clones and lacks some. V, J and clone size reflect that table, while D and trimming were determined from the DNA. The sample shows approximately 170,000 clones, around four fifths of them seen only once.

Sequencing was performed on peripheral blood. This clonotype originated in a woman aged 80 or over with COVID-19, enrolled during active disease. V usage is TRBV28 and J usage is TRBJ1-2, with TRBD1 matching 7 bases. This chain's CDR3 is CASSRQGPGYTF. In DNA, the CDR3 is TGTGCCAGCAGTAGACAGGGACCTGGCTACACCTTC.